A single TCR beta chain is shown here with its context. Its antigen remains unidentified. The CDR3 runs to 13 residues. The germline gives CDR1 DFQATT, CDR2 SNEGSKA (reference sequence). V was trimmed by 6 bases and J by 7 bases, leaving 13 bases between them. These data are taken from a study of type 1 regulatory T cells. In the study overall: T-allo10 is an in vitro-generated, Tr1-enriched CD4 T cell product specific for alloantigen. Study-wide findings and caveats: Type 1 regulatory T cells had a more restricted TCR repertoire than non-type 1 regulatory T cells.

TCRdb re-derived calls from the reads in MiXCR, one entry per CDR3 protein. The sample contains more than 50,000 distinct CDR3 sequences, approximately 60% of which appear only once. Sequenced input: cultured non-Tr1 T cells, either the whole culture or a sorted T cell fraction (not recorded which). This TCR was sampled from a human donor in good health. The gene calls are TRBV20-1 and TRBJ1-6; a possible D gene is TRBD1 (5 bases). CDR3 coding DNA: TGCAGTGCGGGGCAAGGGAACAATTCACCCCTCCACTTT. This translates into CSAGQGNNSPLHF.